This passage covers 15 T cell receptor beta chains from one sample sequenced in a study of monozygotic twins with inflammatory bowel disease. TCRdb reworked the 5' RACE reads into one entry per CDR3 protein, no DNA. The listing contains roughly 100,000 distinct CDR3 sequences. The source material was blood. The receptor source for this set is a human donor with ulcerative colitis or Crohn's disease, or a healthy co-twin of an affected twin (not recorded which).

The chain uses TRBV6-2 or TRBV6-3 and TRBJ1-5; checking the TCRdb D call of TRBD1 is not possible without DNA. The CDR3 is made up of 14 amino acids. Per germline, CDR1 MNHEY and CDR2 SVGEGT. This chain's CDR3 is CASRQTGLDQPQHF.

This chain uses TRBV20-1 with TRBJ2-7; the D gene TCRdb calls, TRBD1, cannot be checked with no DNA. Germline assignment: CDR1 DFQATT and CDR2 SNEGSKA (reference sequence). CDR3 size: 14 residues. The chain's CDR3 is CSAHSSGHTYEQYF.

The V call is TRBV7-8, the J call TRBJ2-1; TCRdb selects TRBD2, and the lack of DNA leaves this call unchecked. The CDR3 is 17 amino acids. The germline CDR1 and CDR2 sequences are SGHVS and FQNEAQ. CDR3 loop: CASSFRRPSLTGNEQFF.

V is TRBV4-3 and J is TRBJ1-2; the TCRdb D gene call, TRBD1, has no DNA to confirm it. There are 15 residues in the CDR3. Germline CDR1 LGHNA, CDR2 YSLEER. CDR3: CASSPGTGPLYGYTF.

The chain has TRBV20-1 and TRBJ1-3; TCRdb's D gene call, TRBD1, goes unchecked for lack of DNA. The germline gives CDR1 DFQATT, CDR2 SNEGSKA (reference sequence). The CDR3 has 17 amino acids. This CDR3 is CSASGQGGWGSGNTTYF.

The rearrangement uses TRBV29-1 and TRBJ2-5. Germline V gene lookup returns CDR1 SQVTM and CDR2 ANQGSEA. The CDR3 length is 13 residues. Here the CDR3 reads CSVVRGYQETQYF.

The CDR3 sequence: CATQTVATNEKLFF. This chain links TRBV6-1 with TRBJ1-4. The CDR3 is made up of 14 amino acids. Per germline, CDR1 MNHNS and CDR2 SASEGT.

This chain uses TRBV7-9 with TRBJ2-7; TCRdb designates TRBD1, a call that cannot be tested without DNA. From germline, CDR1 is SEHNR and CDR2 FQNEAQ (reference sequence). The CDR3 covers 14 residues. The CDR3 reads CASSFSRKDNEQYF.

This chain links TRBV5-6 with TRBJ2-1; as DNA is missing, the TRBD1 call by TCRdb cannot be tested. CDR1 is SGHDT and CDR2 is YYEEEE in the germline V gene. The CDR3 contains 13 residues. CDR3 loop: CASSWGDNNEQFF.

The V and J genes are TRBV11-2 and TRBJ2-3; TCRdb proposes TRBD2, but this gene call is untestable without DNA. The CDR3 covers 16 residues. The V gene's germline CDR1 is SGHAT and CDR2 FQNNGV. CDR3 sequence: CASSLDLLGRRDTQYF.

The chain recombines TRBV6-1 with TRBJ2-2; TCRdb's D gene call, TRBD1, goes unchecked for lack of DNA. CDR3 size: 15 residues. Germline CDR1 and CDR2: MNHNS and SASEGT. The CDR3 is CASRAGQRNTGELFF.

The V call is TRBV28, the J call TRBJ2-3; TCRdb designates TRBD1, a call that cannot be tested without DNA. The CDR3 extends over 16 amino acids. From germline, CDR1 is MDHEN and CDR2 SYDVKM. CDR3 protein: CASSPFLGQAADTQYF.

This chain connects TRBV7-2 to TRBJ2-5; TCRdb's D call, TRBD2, is unchecked because there is no DNA. This CDR3 comprises 15 residues. The germline V gene encodes CDR1 SGHTA and CDR2 FQGNSA. The CDR3 loop reads CASSQTSGAPETQYF.

This chain uses TRBV5-1 with TRBJ2-1. The germline V gene encodes CDR1 SGHRS and CDR2 YFSETQ. This CDR3 comprises 15 residues. The CDR3 sequence is CASSPKVGEDNEQFF.

The chain couples TRBV30 to TRBJ1-5; TCRdb's D call, TRBD1, is unchecked because there is no DNA. The CDR3 runs 14 residues. Germline CDR1 and CDR2: GTSNPN and SVGIG (reference sequence). CDR3: CAWSVEGGSQPQHF.